This T cell receptor beta chain was profiled in a study of OX40 agonist ivuxolimab in advanced cancers. Sequenced by immunoSEQ multiplex PCR; TCRdb stores in-frame clones only, minus some. The sample contains 97,000 or so clones, 90% of which appear only once. The germline CDR1 and CDR2 sequences are MNHEY and SVGAGI. The CDR3 is 14 residues long. Trimming took 5 bases from V and 2 from J; bases not matched to a gene: 2. V usage is TRBV6-5 and J usage is TRBJ2-1; 8 bases align to TRBD2. This material consisted of CD4+ or CD8+ T cells sorted from blood, taken in a trial of the OX40 agonist ivuxolimab. This clonotype originated in an adult with an advanced solid tumor such as melanoma, head and neck, liver or kidney cancer. The CDR3 DNA is TGTGCCAGCAGTGCGGGAGGCCCCTACAATGAGCAGTTCTTC. It specifies CASSAGGPYNEQFF.